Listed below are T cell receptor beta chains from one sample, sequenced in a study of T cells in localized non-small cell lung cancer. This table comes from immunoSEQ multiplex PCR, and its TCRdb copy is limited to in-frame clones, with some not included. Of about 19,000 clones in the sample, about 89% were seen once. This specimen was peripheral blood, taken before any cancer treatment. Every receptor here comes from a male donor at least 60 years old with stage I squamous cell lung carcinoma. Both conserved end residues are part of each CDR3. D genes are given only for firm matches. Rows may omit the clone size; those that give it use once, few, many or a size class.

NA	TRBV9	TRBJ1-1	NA	TGTGCCAGCAGCGCCGCCCAGAACAGGGTAGCTTTCTTT	CASSAAQNRVAFF
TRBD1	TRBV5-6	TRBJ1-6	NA	TGTGCCAGCAGCGTTGGACAGGGTAATTCACCCCTCCACTTT	CASSVGQGNSPLHF
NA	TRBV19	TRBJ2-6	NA	TGTGCCAGTATGGAACAGCTTTACTCTGGGGCCAACGTCCTGACTTTC	CASMEQLYSGANVLTF
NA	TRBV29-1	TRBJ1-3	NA	TGCAGCTACCAAGTGGGGGGATCTGGAAACACCATATATTTT	CSYQVGGSGNTIYF
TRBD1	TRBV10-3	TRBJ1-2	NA	TGTGCCATCAGCTCAGGGGGGGAAGGCTATGGCTACACCTTC	CAISSGGEGYGYTF
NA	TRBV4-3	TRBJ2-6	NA	TGCGCCAGCAGCCAAGACCTGACAGGACCTGGGGCCAACGTCCTGACTTTC	CASSQDLTGPGANVLTF
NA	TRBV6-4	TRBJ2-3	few	TGTGCCAGCAGTGAAGAGGGTAAGGAAGATACGCAGTATTTT	CASSEEGKEDTQYF
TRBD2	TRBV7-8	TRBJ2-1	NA	TGTGCCAGCAGCGGTGGGACTAGCGGATCCTACAATGAGCAGTTCTTC	CASSGGTSGSYNEQFF
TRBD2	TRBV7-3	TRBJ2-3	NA	TGTGCCAGCAGCCCGAAATATGTAGCGGGAGGGATTACAGATACGCAGTATTTT	CASSPKYVAGGITDTQYF
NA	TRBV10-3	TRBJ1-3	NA	TGTGCCATCAGTGACTACAGCTCTGGAAACACCATATATTTT	CAISDYSSGNTIYF
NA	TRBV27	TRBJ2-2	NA	TGTGCCAGCAGTTTCTCGTGGGCCTTACTCGGCGGGGAGCTGTTTTTT	CASSFSWALLGGELFF
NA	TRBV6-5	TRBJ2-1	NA	TGTGCCAGCAGTTACGCCCCGGGAGAAGCCAATGAGCAGTTCTTC	CASSYAPGEANEQFF
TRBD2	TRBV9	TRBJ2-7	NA	TGTGCCAGCAGCGTGAGCGGGAGGTCACGCGAGCAGTACTTC	CASSVSGRSREQYF
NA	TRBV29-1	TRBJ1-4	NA	TGCAGCGCCCCGACAGATGCAACTAATGAAAAACTGTTTTTT	CSAPTDATNEKLFF
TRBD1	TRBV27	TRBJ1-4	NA	TGTGCCAGCAGTTTACGGGTGGCCGGGGGGACAGTTAATGAAAAACTGTTTTTT	CASSLRVAGGTVNEKLFF
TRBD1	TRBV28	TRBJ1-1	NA	TGTGCCAGCAGTTTTACGCCCCAAGACAGGGCCACTGAAGCTTTCTTT	CASSFTPQDRATEAFF
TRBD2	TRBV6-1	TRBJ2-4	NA	TGTGCCGCCGTCCGACGGGGGGAAAACATTCAGTACTTC	CAAVRRGENIQYF
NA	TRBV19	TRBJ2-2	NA	TGTGCCAGTAGTCGGGACTGGAACACCGGGGAGCTGTTTTTT	CASSRDWNTGELFF
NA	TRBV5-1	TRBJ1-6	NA	TGCGCCAGCCGCCGGGGGAATTCACCCCTCCACTTT	CASRRGNSPLHF
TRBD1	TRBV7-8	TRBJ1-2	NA	TGTGCCAGCAGCTTAAGCGGACAGGGTGATGGCTACACCTTC	CASSLSGQGDGYTF
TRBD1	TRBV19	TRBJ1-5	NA	TGTGCCAGTAGACAAGGCCTACAGGGGGCGGGCAATCAGCCCCAGCATTTT	CASRQGLQGAGNQPQHF
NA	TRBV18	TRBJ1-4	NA	TGTGCCAGCTCACCTGAGCAGGTCGAGTCCAAACTGTTTTTT	CASSPEQVESKLFF
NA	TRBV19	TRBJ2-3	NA	TGTGCCAGTAGTTCCACAGGGTCTAGCACAGATACGCAGTATTTT	CASSSTGSSTDTQYF
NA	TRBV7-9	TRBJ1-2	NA	TGTGCCAGCAGCTTAGCTGGGGGACACTTCTCTTACTATGGCTACACCTTC	CASSLAGGHFSYYGYTF
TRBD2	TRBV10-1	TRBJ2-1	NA	TGCGCCAGCAGTGAGTCGCTAGGAGGACTAGCGGGGGGGCAGTTCTTC	CASSESLGGLAGGQFF
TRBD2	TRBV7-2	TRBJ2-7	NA	TGTGCCAGCAGCCGACCCCTCCACGGACTAGCGGGAGCCTACGAGCAGTACTTC	CASSRPLHGLAGAYEQYF
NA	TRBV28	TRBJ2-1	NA	TGTGCCAGCAGTTCCCACAGAAGCTCCTACAATGAGCAGTTCTTC	CASSSHRSSYNEQFF
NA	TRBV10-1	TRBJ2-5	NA	TGCGCCAGCAGTCCGGTTTTAGGGGAGACCCAGTACTTC	CASSPVLGETQYF
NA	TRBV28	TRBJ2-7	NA	TGTGCCAGCGGATCCGGACAAACCTACGAGCAGTACTTC	CASGSGQTYEQYF
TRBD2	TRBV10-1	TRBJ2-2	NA	TGCGCCAGCAGCGTAGCGGGAGAAACCGGGGAGCTGTTTTTT	CASSVAGETGELFF
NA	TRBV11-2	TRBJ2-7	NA	TGTGCCAGCAGCTTCCATCGTTACTACGAGCAGTACTTC	CASSFHRYYEQYF
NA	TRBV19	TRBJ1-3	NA	TGTGCCAGTAGTATGAGGACGGCGCTCTCTGGAAACACCATATATTTT	CASSMRTALSGNTIYF
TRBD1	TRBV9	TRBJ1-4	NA	TGTGCCAGCAGCGTAACGGCAGGGGGCTGGGGTAATGAAAAACTGTTTTTT	CASSVTAGGWGNEKLFF
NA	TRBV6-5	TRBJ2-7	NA	TGTGCCAGCAGCCCTGTACCGGCTTACTACGAGCAGTACTTC	CASSPVPAYYEQYF
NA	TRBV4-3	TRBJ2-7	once	TGCGCCAGCAGCCAAGAGAGGCCGTTAGGCGGGCTGAACTACGAGCAGTACTTC	CASSQERPLGGLNYEQYF
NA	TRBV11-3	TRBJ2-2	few	TGTGCCAGCAGTTTAGGAGGGGGAGAAACCGGGGAGCTGTTTTTT	CASSLGGGETGELFF
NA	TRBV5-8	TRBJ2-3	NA	TGTGCCAGCAGCCTAAGACCCGACACAGATACGCAGTATTTT	CASSLRPDTDTQYF
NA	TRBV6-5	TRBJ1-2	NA	TGTGCCAGCAGTTACGGGGGAGAGAGCGGAGGCTACACCTTC	CASSYGGESGGYTF
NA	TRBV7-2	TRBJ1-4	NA	TGTGCCAGCAGCTTGGGACGGCTTAATGAAAAACTGTTTTTT	CASSLGRLNEKLFF
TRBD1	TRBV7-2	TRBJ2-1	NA	TGTGCCAGCAGCCCCCAGGGACAGGGCACCTACAATGAGCAGTTCTTC	CASSPQGQGTYNEQFF
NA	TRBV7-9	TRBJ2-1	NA	TGTGCCAGCAGCTCGGGGAGAGATCCAATGGCCTACAATGAGCAGTTCTTC	CASSSGRDPMAYNEQFF
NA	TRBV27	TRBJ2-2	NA	TGTGCCAGCAGTTGGACTCGGCCCGAGAACACCGGGGAGCTGTTTTTT	CASSWTRPENTGELFF
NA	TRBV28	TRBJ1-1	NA	TGTGCCAGCAGTTTAAACACAGTAGGGACTGAAGCTTTCTTT	CASSLNTVGTEAFF
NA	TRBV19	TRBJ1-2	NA	TGTGCCAGTAGATTCGGACGAGTCTATGGCTACACCTTC	CASRFGRVYGYTF
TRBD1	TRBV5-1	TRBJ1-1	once	TGCGCCAGCAGCCTGACAGGGATGAACACTGAAGCTTTCTTT	CASSLTGMNTEAFF
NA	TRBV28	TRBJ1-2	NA	TGTGCCAGCAGTTTGAGGGGCGCCTATGGCTACACCTTC	CASSLRGAYGYTF
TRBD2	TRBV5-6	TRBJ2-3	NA	TGTGCCAGCAGTCGGGAGGCAGATACGCAGTATTTT	CASSREADTQYF
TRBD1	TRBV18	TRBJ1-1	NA	TGTGCCAGCTCCCCCGGACAGGACACTGAAGCTTTCTTT	CASSPGQDTEAFF
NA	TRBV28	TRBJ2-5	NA	TGTGCCAGCAGTTTAGTGGGAGCCGGCCCACAAGAGACCCAGTACTTC	CASSLVGAGPQETQYF
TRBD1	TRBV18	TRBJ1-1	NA	TGTGCCAGCTCACCAGAGACAGGGACGAACACTGAAGCTTTCTTT	CASSPETGTNTEAFF
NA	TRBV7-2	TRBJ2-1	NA	TGTGCCAGCTGGTCTCCTGGGGGCTACAATGAGCAGTTCTTC	CASWSPGGYNEQFF